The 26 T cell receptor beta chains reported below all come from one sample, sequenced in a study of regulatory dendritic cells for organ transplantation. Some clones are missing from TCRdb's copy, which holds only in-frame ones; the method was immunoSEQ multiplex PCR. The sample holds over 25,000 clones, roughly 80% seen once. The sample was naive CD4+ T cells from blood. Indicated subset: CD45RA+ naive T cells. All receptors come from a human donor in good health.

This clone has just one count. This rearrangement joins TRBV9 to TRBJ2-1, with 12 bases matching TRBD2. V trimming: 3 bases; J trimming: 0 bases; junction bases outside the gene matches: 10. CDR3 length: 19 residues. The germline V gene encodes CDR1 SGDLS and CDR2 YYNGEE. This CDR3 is CASSARLAGDPYSYNEQFF. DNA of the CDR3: TGTGCCAGCAGCGCTCGACTAGCGGGGGACCCTTACTCCTACAATGAGCAGTTCTTC.

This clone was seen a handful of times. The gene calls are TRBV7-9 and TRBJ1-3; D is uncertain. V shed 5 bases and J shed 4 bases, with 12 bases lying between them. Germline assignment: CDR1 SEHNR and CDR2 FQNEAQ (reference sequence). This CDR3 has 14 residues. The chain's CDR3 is CASSPLGGGNTIYF. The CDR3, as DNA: TGTGCCAGCAGCCCACTTGGCGGGGGAAACACCATATATTTT.

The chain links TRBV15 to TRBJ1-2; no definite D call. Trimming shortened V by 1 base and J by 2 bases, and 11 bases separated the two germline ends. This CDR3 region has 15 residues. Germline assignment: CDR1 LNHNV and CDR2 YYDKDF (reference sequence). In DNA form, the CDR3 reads TGTGCCACCAGCAGAGCGTACGGAGGGAACTATGGCTACACCTTC. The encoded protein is CATSRAYGGNYGYTF.

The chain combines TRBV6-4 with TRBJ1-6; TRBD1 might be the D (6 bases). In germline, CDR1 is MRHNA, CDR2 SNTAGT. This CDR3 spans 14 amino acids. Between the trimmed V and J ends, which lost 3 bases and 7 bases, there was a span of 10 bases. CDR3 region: CASSDDRPNSPLHF. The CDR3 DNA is TGTGCCAGCAGTGATGACAGGCCAAATTCACCCCTCCACTTT.

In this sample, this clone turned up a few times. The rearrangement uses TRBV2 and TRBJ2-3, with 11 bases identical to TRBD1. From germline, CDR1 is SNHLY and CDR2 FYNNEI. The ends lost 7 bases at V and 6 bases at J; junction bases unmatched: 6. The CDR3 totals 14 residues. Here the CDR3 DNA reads TGTGCCAGCAAGTGGACAGGGGGCGCGGATACGCAGTATTTT. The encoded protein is CASKWTGGADTQYF.

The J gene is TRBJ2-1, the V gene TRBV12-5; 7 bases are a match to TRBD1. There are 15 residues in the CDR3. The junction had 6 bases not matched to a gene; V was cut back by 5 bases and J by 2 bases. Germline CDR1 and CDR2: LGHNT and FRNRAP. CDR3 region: CASGRTGGTYNEQFF. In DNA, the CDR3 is TGTGCTAGTGGTAGGACAGGCGGAACCTACAATGAGCAGTTCTTC.

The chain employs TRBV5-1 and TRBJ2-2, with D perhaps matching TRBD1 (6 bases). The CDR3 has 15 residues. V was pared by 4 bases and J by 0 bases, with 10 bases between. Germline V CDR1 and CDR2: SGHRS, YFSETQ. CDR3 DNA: TGCGCCAGCAGCCAGGGACACCCGAACACCGGGGAGCTGTTTTTT. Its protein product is CASSQGHPNTGELFF.

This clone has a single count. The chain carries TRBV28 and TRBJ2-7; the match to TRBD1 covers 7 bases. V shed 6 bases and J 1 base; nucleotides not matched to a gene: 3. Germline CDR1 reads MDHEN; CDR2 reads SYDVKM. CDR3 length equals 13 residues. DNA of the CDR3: TGTGCCAGCAGCCGGGACAGTTCCTACGAGCAGTACTTC. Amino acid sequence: CASSRDSSYEQYF. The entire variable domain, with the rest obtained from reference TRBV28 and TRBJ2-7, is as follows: DVKVTQSSRYLVKRTGEKVFLECVQDMDHENMFWYRQDPGLGLRLIYFSYDVKMKEKGDIPEGYSVSREKKERFSLILESASTNQTSMYLCASSRDSSYEQYFGPGTRLTVT.

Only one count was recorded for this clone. In nucleotides, the CDR3 is TGTGCCAGCTCACCCCGGGAAGAGCGGGGGGGACGGGATACGCAGTATTTT. Protein sequence: CASSPREERGGRDTQYF. This sequence joins TRBV18 and TRBJ2-3; 10 nucleotides agree with TRBD2. The ends lost 3 bases at V and 6 bases at J; junction bases unmatched: 12. The CDR3 extends over 17 amino acids. The germline gives CDR1 KGHSH, CDR2 LQKENI.

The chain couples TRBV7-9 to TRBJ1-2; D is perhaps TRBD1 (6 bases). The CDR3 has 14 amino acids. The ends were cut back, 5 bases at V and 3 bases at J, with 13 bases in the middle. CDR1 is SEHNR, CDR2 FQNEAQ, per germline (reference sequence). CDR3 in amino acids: CASSQTPGDYGYTF. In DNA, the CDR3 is TGTGCCAGCAGCCAAACCCCAGGGGACTATGGCTACACCTTC.

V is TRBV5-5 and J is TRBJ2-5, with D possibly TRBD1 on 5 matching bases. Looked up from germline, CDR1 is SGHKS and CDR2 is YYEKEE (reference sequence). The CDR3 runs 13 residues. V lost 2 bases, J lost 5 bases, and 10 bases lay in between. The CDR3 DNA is TGTGCCAGCAGCTTTGGGGCGGAGGAGACCCAGTACTTC. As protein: CASSFGAEETQYF.

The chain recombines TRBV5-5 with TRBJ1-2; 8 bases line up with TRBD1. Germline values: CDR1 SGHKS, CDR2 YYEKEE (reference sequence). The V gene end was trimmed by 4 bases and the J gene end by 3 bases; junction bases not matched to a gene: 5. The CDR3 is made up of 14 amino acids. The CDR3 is CASSPLTGDYGYTF. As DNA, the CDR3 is TGTGCCAGCAGCCCGCTGACAGGGGACTATGGCTACACCTTC.

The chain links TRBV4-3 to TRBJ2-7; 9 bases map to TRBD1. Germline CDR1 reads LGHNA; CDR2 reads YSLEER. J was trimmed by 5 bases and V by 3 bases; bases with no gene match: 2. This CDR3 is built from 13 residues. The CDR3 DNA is TGCGCCAGCAGCCAGGACAGGGGCCACGAGCAGTACTTC. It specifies CASSQDRGHEQYF.

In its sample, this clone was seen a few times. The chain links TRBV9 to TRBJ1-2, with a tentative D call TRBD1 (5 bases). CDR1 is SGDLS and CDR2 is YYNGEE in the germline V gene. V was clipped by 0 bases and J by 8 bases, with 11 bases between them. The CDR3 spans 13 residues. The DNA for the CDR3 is TGTGCCAGCAGCGTAGAAGGGGTAGGAGGCTACACCTTC. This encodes CASSVEGVGGYTF.

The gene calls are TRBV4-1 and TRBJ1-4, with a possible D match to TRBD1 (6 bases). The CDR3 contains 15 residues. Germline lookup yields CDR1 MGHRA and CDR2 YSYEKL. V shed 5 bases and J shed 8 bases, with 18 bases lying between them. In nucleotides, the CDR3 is TGCGCCAGCAGCTCCCAGGGGACGCGGAGAGAAAAACTGTTTTTT. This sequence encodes CASSSQGTRREKLFF.

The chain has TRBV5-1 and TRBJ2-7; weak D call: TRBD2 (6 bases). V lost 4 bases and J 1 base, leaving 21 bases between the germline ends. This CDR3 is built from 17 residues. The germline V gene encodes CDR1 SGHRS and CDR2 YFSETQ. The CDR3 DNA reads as TGCGCCAGCAGCCCCCTTTCGAGTGGCGGGGCTTCCTACGAGCAGTACTTC. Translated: CASSPLSSGGASYEQYF. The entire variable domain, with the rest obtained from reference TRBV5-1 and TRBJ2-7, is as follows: KAGVTQTPRYLIKTRGQQVTLSCSPISGHRSVSWYQQTPGQGLQFLFEYFSETQRNKGNFPGRFSGRQFSNSRSEMNVSTLELGDSALYLCASSPLSSGGASYEQYFGPGTRLTVT.

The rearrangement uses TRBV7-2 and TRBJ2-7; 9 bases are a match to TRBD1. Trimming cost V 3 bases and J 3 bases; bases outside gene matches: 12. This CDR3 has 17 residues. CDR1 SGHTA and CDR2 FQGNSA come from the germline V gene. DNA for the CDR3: TGTGCCAGCAGCTTTTTATCCGGGACAGGGAAAAGCTACGAGCAGTACTTC. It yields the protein CASSFLSGTGKSYEQYF.

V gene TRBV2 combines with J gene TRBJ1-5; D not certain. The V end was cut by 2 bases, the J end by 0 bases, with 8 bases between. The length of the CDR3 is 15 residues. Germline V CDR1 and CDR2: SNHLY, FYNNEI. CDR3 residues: CASSESVASNQPQHF. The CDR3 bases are TGTGCCAGCAGTGAATCCGTGGCTAGCAATCAGCCCCAGCATTTT. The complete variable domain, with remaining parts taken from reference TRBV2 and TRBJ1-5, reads EPEVTQTPSHQVTQMGQEVILRCVPISNHLYFYWYRQILGQKVEFLVSFYNNEISEKSEIFDDQFSVERPDGSNFTLKIRSTKLEDSAMYFCASSESVASNQPQHFGDGTRLSIL.

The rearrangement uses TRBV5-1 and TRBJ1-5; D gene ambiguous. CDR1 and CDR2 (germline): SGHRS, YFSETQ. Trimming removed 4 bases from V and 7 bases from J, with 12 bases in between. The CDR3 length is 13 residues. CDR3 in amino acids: CASSAGPTQPQHF. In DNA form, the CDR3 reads TGCGCCAGCAGCGCTGGGCCAACCCAGCCCCAGCATTTT.

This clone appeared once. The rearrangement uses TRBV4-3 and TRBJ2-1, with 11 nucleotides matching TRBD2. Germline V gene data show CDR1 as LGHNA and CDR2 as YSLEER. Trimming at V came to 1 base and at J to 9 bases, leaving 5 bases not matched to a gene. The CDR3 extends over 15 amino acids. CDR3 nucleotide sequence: TGCGCCAGCAGCCAAGCGGCTAGCGGGGGGACTGAGCAGTTCTTC. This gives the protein CASSQAASGGTEQFF.

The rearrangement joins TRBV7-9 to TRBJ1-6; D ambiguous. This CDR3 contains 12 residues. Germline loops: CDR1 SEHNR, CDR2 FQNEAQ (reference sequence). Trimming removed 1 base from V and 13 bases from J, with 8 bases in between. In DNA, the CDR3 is TGTGCCAGCAGCTTAGAGGGAGGGCCCCTCCACTTT. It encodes CASSLEGGPLHF.

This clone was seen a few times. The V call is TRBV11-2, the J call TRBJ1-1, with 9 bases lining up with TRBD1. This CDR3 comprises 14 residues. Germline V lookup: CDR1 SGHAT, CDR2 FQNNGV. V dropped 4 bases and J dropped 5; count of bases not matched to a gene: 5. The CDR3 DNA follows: TGTGCCAGCAGCTGGGACAGGGAAAGAACTGAAGCTTTCTTT. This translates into CASSWDRERTEAFF.

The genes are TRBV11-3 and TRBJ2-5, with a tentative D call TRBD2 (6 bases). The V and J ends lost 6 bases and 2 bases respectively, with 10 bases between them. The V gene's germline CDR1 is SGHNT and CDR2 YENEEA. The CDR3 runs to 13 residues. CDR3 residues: CASSIGGQETQYF. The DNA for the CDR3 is TGTGCCAGCAGTATCGGAGGGCAAGAGACCCAGTACTTC. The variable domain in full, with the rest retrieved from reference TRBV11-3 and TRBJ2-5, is EAGVVQSPRYKIIEKKQPVAFWCNPISGHNTLYWYLQNLGQGPELLIRYENEEAVDDSQLPKDRFSAERLKGVDSTLKIQPAELGDSAVYLCASSIGGQETQYFGPGTRLLVL.

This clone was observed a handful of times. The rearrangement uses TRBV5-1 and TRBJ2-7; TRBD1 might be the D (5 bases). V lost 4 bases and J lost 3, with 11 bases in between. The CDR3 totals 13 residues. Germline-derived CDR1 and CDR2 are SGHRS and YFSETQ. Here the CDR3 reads CASSVGDSYEQYF. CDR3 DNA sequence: TGCGCCAGCAGCGTCGGTGACAGCTACGAGCAGTACTTC.

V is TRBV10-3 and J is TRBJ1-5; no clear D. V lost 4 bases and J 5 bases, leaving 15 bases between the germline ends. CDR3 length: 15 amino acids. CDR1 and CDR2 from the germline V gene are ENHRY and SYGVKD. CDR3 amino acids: CAISGMGGPYQPQHF. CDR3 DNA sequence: TGTGCCATCAGTGGGATGGGAGGGCCCTATCAGCCCCAGCATTTT.

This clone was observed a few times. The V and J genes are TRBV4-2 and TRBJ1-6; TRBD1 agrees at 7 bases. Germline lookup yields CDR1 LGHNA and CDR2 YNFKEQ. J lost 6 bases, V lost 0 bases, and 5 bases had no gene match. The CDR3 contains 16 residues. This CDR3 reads CASSQDLAGGNSPLHF. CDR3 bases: TGTGCCAGCAGCCAAGATCTGGCAGGGGGTAATTCACCCCTCCACTTT.